This record covers a single T cell receptor beta chain. Its antigen is unidentified. The data belong to a study of cytomegalovirus exposure and HLA in healthy donors. Study-wide findings and caveats: The classifier reportedly diagnosed cytomegalovirus status with high specificity and sensitivity. The investigators catalogued 150 to 200 TCR beta chains as cytomegalovirus-associated.

Assay used: immunoSEQ multiplex PCR; TCRdb lists only in-frame clones, some missing. The data show about 140,000 clones, with 70% to 90% seen just once and 2.9% held by the top ten. The TCR was taken from a man younger than 30 in good health and CMV-seronegative. Source material: PBMCs.

CDR3 amino acids: CASSRKRTTGGRQPQHF. The CDR3 DNA reads as TGTGCCAGCAGCCGAAAAAGGACGACAGGGGGTCGTCAGCCCCAGCATTTT. The chain has TRBV5-8 and TRBJ1-5, with TRBD1 matching over 9 bases. From germline, CDR1 is SGHTS and CDR2 YDEGEE. With 4 bases clipped from V and 6 bases from J, the junction kept 14 bases outside the gene matches. This CDR3 is built from 17 residues.